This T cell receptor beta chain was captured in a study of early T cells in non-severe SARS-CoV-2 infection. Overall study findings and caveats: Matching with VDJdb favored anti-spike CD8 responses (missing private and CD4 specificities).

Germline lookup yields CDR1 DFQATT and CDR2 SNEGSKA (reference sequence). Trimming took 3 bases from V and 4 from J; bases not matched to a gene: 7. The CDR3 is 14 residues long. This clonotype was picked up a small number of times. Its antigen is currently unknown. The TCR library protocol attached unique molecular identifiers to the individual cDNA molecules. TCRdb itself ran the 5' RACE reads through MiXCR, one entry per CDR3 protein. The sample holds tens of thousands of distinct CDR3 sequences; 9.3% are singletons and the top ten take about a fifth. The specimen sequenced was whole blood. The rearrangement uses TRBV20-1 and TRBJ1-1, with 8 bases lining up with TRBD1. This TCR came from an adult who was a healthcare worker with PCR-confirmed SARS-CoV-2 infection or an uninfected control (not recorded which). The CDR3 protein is CSASPGGMGTEAFF. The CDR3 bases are TGCAGTGCTAGCCCAGGGGGCATGGGCACTGAAGCTTTCTTT.